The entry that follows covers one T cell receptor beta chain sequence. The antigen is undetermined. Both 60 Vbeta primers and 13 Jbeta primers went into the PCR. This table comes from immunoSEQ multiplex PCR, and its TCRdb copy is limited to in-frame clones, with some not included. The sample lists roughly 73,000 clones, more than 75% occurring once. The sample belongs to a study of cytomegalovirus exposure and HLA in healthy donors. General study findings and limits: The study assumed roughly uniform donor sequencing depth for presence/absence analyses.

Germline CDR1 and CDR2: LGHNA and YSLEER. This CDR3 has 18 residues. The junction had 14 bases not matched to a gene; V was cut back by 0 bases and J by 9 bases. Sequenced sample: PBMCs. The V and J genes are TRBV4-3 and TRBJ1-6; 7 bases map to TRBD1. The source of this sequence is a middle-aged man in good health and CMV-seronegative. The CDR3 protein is CASSQEGAGTVGISPLHF. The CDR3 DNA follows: TGCGCCAGCAGCCAAGAGGGGGCAGGGACAGTGGGTATTTCACCCCTCCACTTT.